In its sample, the clone carrying this TCR beta chain was seen once. Its antigen is still unknown. This sample was taken from a study of shared clonotypes between healthy human individuals. CDR1 is MDHEN and CDR2 is SYDVKM in the germline V gene. Trimming removed 5 bases from V and 4 bases from J, with 17 bases in between. CDR3 length equals 15 residues. Study-wide results and caveats: Shared across a few donors were about 4.8% of the naive CD4 clonotypes. Sorted-subset samples were not fully sequenced, rarefaction indicated.

Assay used: immunoSEQ multiplex PCR; TCRdb lists only in-frame clones, some missing. The table records 2 million to 2.5 million clones, around 93% of them present only once. The chain recombines TRBV28 with TRBJ1-2; maybe TRBD1 (6 bases). The sequence derives from a man between 18 and 29 years old in good health. Some clones in this sample may be carry-over from other donors' samples. Sequenced sample: naive CD4+ T cells from PBMCs. Subset reported: CD45RA+ positively selected. The CDR3 protein is CASSPAGRTAYGYTF. DNA of the CDR3: TGTGCCAGCAGTCCCGCGGGCCGGACAGCCTATGGCTACACCTTC.